The rows below give T cell receptor beta chains drawn from one sample of a study of CD8 T cells in ankylosing spondylitis. TCRdb recomputed calls from the 5' RACE reads with MiXCR, one row per CDR3 protein. The sample shows roughly 130,000 distinct CDR3 sequences, roughly an eighth of them seen only once. The sequencing sample was made of blood, either unsorted or a sorted T cell fraction (not recorded which). The receptor set was obtained from a female donor with ankylosing spondylitis or in good health (not recorded which). The CDR3 runs from the conserved cysteine through the conserved F or W. A D gene is named only where the DNA matches it firmly. Rows give clone size only sometimes, using once, few, many, or a class for an expanded clone.

v_call	j_call	clone_size	d_call	cdr3_aa	cdr3_nt
TRBV29-1	TRBJ1-1	many	NA	CSVGNEAEAFF	TGCAGCGTTGGTAATGAGGCTGAAGCTTTCTTT
TRBV6-1	TRBJ1-3	many	NA	CASSTDSLAGNTIYF	TGTGCCAGCAGCACGGACAGTCTGGCTGGAAACACCATATATTTT
TRBV21-1	TRBJ2-5	few	NA	CASSKAWQKRDETQYF	TGTGCCAGCAGCAAAGCTTGGCAGAAAAGAGATGAAACCCAGTACTTC
TRBV28	TRBJ1-6	many	NA	CASRESSYNSPLHF	TGTGCCAGCAGAGAGAGCTCCTATAATTCACCCCTCCACTTT
TRBV20-1	TRBJ1-2	many	NA	CSAREWKQTTQGYTF	TGCAGTGCTAGAGAGTGGAAACAGACAACCCAGGGCTACACCTTC
TRBV20-1	TRBJ2-7	many	NA	CSARSLGSYEQYF	TGCAGTGCTAGATCGCTAGGCTCCTACGAGCAGTACTTC
TRBV19	TRBJ2-5	few	TRBD1	CASSEPGQGGETQYF	TGTGCCAGTAGTGAGCCGGGACAGGGAGGAGAGACCCAGTACTTC
TRBV5-1	TRBJ1-2	few	TRBD1	CASSPTGVDYGYTF	TGCGCCAGCAGCCCGACAGGGGTGGACTATGGCTACACCTTC
TRBV12-3/TRBV12-4	TRBJ1-3	NA	TRBD1	CASTLEGQGSGNTIYF	TGTGCCAGCACCCTCGAGGGACAGGGCTCTGGAAACACCATATATTTT
TRBV28	TRBJ2-1	NA	NA	CASLPPDVGHNEQFF	TGTGCCAGCCTCCCACCAGATGTAGGTCACAATGAGCAGTTCTTC
TRBV20-1	TRBJ2-6	NA	NA	CSAREGPRLGKYSGANVLTF	TGCAGTGCTAGAGAAGGCCCCAGACTAGGGAAGTACTCTGGGGCCAACGTCCTGACTTTC
TRBV7-3	TRBJ2-3	many	NA	CASRPGTSTDTQYF	TGTGCCAGCAGACCCGGGACTAGCACAGATACGCAGTATTTT
TRBV29-1	TRBJ1-2	NA	TRBD1	CSVQGGQNYGYTF	TGCAGCGTCCAGGGGGGGCAGAACTATGGCTACACCTTC
TRBV9	TRBJ1-2	many	TRBD1	CASSSQTGGASYTF	TGTGCCAGCAGCTCTCAAACAGGGGGCGCGAGCTACACCTTC
TRBV5-1	TRBJ1-6	few	TRBD1	CASSVTGRDNSPLHF	TGCGCCAGCAGTGTGACAGGGAGGGATAATTCACCCCTCCACTTT
TRBV20-1	TRBJ2-7	NA	TRBD1	CSAIQGESYEQYF	TGCAGTGCTATTCAGGGGGAAAGCTACGAGCAGTACTTC
TRBV7-2	TRBJ1-2	many	TRBD1	CASGPGTGVRYGYTF	TGTGCCAGCGGGCCGGGAACAGGGGTTCGCTATGGCTACACCTTC
TRBV12-3/TRBV12-4	TRBJ2-7	NA	TRBD2	CAGKMTSGTYEQYF	TGTGCCGGCAAGATGACTAGCGGTACCTACGAGCAGTACTTC
TRBV12-3/TRBV12-4	TRBJ2-1	few	TRBD1	CASTSGTGVINEQFF	TGTGCCAGCACTTCTGGGACAGGGGTGATAAATGAGCAGTTCTTC
TRBV7-2	TRBJ2-1	once	NA	CASSLRGPYNEHFF	TGTGCCAGCAGCTTACGGGGCCCATACAATGAGCATTTCTTC
TRBV7-2	TRBJ2-3	many	TRBD2	CASSLERGFF	TGTGCCAGCAGCCTAGAGCGGGGCTTTTTT
TRBV20-1	TRBJ1-2	NA	NA	CSAPDRSGGYTF	TGCAGTGCTCCCGACCGATCCGGTGGCTACACCTTC
TRBV18	TRBJ2-1	few	NA	CASSPGQNNEQFF	TGTGCCAGCTCACCAGGACAGAACAATGAGCAGTTCTTC
TRBV18	TRBJ1-5	many	TRBD1	CASSPTGGALQPQHF	TGTGCCAGCTCACCAACAGGGGGGGCGTTACAGCCCCAGCATTTT
TRBV7-9	TRBJ2-5	once	NA	CASSWRTDQETQYF	TGTGCCAGCAGCTGGAGAACGGACCAAGAGACCCAGTACTTC
TRBV5-6	TRBJ2-3	few	TRBD2	CASSRPLREADTQYF	TGTGCCAGCAGCCGTCCCCTCCGGGAGGCAGATACGCAGTATTTT
TRBV20-1	TRBJ2-1	few	NA	CSANGQVRSNEQFF	TGCAGTGCTAACGGCCAAGTAAGGAGCAATGAGCAGTTCTTC
TRBV20-1	TRBJ2-2	few	NA	CSAREGLQGTGELFF	TGCAGTGCTAGAGAGGGCTTACAGGGAACCGGGGAGCTGTTTTTT
TRBV7-2	TRBJ2-3	NA	NA	CASSIYEDTQYF	TGTGCCAGCAGCATTTATGAAGATACGCAGTATTTT
TRBV20-1	TRBJ2-1	many	NA	CSASNSEQFF	TGCAGTGCTAGTAATAGCGAGCAGTTCTTC
TRBV3-1	TRBJ1-6	NA	NA	CASSQLSVRSPLHF	TGTGCCAGCAGCCAATTGTCCGTCCGGTCACCCCTCCACTTT
TRBV6-1	TRBJ2-5	few	NA	CASSLRQIQETQYF	TGTGCCAGCAGCCTGAGACAGATCCAAGAGACCCAGTACTTC
TRBV5-1	TRBJ2-5	few	NA	CASSLEPGSETQYF	TGCGCCAGCAGCTTGGAGCCCGGGTCTGAGACCCAGTACTTC
TRBV5-1	TRBJ2-1	few	NA	CASSLTVGGKMGTNEQFF	TGCGCCAGCAGCTTGACGGTGGGTGGGAAAATGGGGACAAATGAGCAGTTCTTC
TRBV12-3/TRBV12-4	TRBJ1-3	many	TRBD1	CASSAAGTGTNTIYF	TGTGCCAGCAGTGCAGCCGGGACAGGAACCAACACCATATATTTT
TRBV9	TRBJ2-1	few	NA	CASSPSGESSYNEQFF	TGTGCCAGCAGCCCCTCCGGGGAGAGCTCCTACAATGAGCAGTTCTTC
TRBV5-1	TRBJ1-2	many	TRBD1	CASSSGTGMSSGYTF	TGCGCCAGCAGCTCTGGGACAGGGATGAGTAGTGGCTACACCTTC
TRBV5-1	TRBJ2-6	NA	NA	CASSVDIPANVLTF	TGCGCCAGCAGCGTGGACATCCCGGCCAACGTCCTGACTTTC
TRBV6-5	TRBJ2-7	NA	TRBD1	CASSFQGAYEQYF	TGTGCCAGCAGTTTCCAGGGGGCTTACGAGCAGTACTTC
TRBV2	TRBJ2-1	many	TRBD1	CASRNRGLDEQFF	TGTGCCAGCAGGAACAGGGGGCTCGATGAGCAGTTCTTC
TRBV11-2	TRBJ2-5	NA	TRBD2	CASSLTPGASGGVKTQYF	TGTGCCAGCAGCTTAACCCCTGGGGCTAGCGGGGGGGTAAAGACCCAGTACTTC
TRBV12-3/TRBV12-4	TRBJ2-1	few	NA	CASRGEPGYNEQFF	TGTGCCAGCAGGGGCGAGCCTGGATACAATGAGCAGTTCTTC
TRBV20-1	TRBJ2-5	few	NA	CSARAVRKETQYF	TGCAGTGCTAGAGCGGTGCGGAAAGAGACCCAGTACTTC
TRBV5-1	TRBJ2-2	NA	TRBD2	CASTSRGDTGELFF	TGCGCCAGCACTTCCCGGGGGGACACCGGGGAGCTGTTTTTT
TRBV12-3/TRBV12-4	TRBJ1-3	NA	NA	CASNPGNSGNTIYF	TGTGCCAGCAATCCAGGGAACTCTGGAAACACCATATATTTT
TRBV29-1	TRBJ2-1	many	TRBD2	CSVEGGLAGGENEQFF	TGCAGCGTTGAAGGAGGACTAGCGGGAGGGGAAAATGAGCAGTTCTTC
TRBV20-1	TRBJ2-3	few	TRBD2	CSALTWTSGESTDTQYF	TGCAGTGCTCTAACTTGGACTAGCGGGGAGAGCACAGATACGCAGTATTTT
TRBV20-1	TRBJ1-2	NA	NA	CSARDSNRRNYGYTF	TGCAGTGCTAGAGATTCTAATCGGAGGAACTATGGCTACACCTTC
TRBV6-6	TRBJ2-5	many	NA	CASSYGSETQYF	TGTGCCAGCAGTTACGGGTCAGAGACCCAGTACTTC
TRBV7-9	TRBJ1-1	many	NA	CASSLGRGLGNNTEAFF	TGTGCCAGCAGCTTAGGCCGGGGCCTCGGAAACAACACTGAAGCTTTCTTT